These 13 T cell receptor beta chains came from one sample sequenced in a study of shared clonotypes between healthy human individuals. The data were produced by immunoSEQ multiplex PCR, yet TCRdb's version contains in-frame clones alone and is incomplete. The table has roughly 2,500,000 clones, under 95% seen once. Sequencing input: naive CD4+ T cells from PBMCs. The subset is: CD45RA+ positively selected. The receptor source for this set is a man aged 18 to 30 in good health. Some clones in this sample may be carry-over from other donors' samples.

This chain uses TRBV25-1 with TRBJ2-3; D may be TRBD2 (6 bases). This CDR3 contains 17 residues. Germline V lookup: CDR1 MGHDK, CDR2 SYGVNS. V dropped 6 bases and J dropped 2 bases, with 21 bases sitting between them. In DNA, the CDR3 is TGTGCCAGCAGCTATGGCGGGGCGGAGAGCGACACAGATACGCAGTATTTT. This encodes CASSYGGAESDTDTQYF. Full variable domain (rest looked up from reference TRBV25-1 and TRBJ2-3): EADIYQTPRYLVIGTGKKITLECSQTMGHDKMYWYQQDPGMELHLIHYSYGVNSTEKGDLSSESTVSRIRTEHFPLTLESARPSHTSQYLCASSYGGAESDTDTQYFGPGTRLTVL.

The gene calls are TRBV7-2 and TRBJ2-1; 12 bases match TRBD2. The CDR3 runs to 15 residues. Trimming cost V 7 bases and J 6 bases; bases outside gene matches: 7. The V gene's germline CDR1 is SGHTA and CDR2 FQGNSA. The CDR3 coding sequence is TGTGCCAGCATCCCGACTAGCGGGAGCTCCAATGAGCAGTTCTTC. Translation gives CASIPTSGSSNEQFF.

The rearrangement joins TRBV5-1 to TRBJ2-1, with 9 positions matching TRBD1. Germline V gives CDR1 SGHRS, CDR2 YFSETQ. Trimming removed 0 bases from V and 4 bases from J; junction bases left unmatched: 8. The length of the CDR3 is 17 residues. CDR3 residues: CASSLETGGKRYNEQFF. CDR3 DNA: TGCGCCAGCAGCTTGGAGACAGGGGGAAAGAGGTACAATGAGCAGTTCTTC.

The rearrangement uses TRBV20-1 and TRBJ2-1; a possible D gene is TRBD1 (6 bases). There are 11 residues in the CDR3. Germline CDR1 reads DFQATT; CDR2 reads SNEGSKA (reference sequence). V lost 8 bases and J 5 bases, leaving 10 bases between the germline ends. The CDR3 DNA sequence: TGCAGTAAGGACAGAAACAATGAGCAGTTCTTC. Translating it yields CSKDRNNEQFF.

V is TRBV9 and J is TRBJ2-3, with 11 bases that match TRBD2. CDR1 is SGDLS, CDR2 YYNGEE, per germline. V dropped 4 bases and J dropped 2; count of bases not matched to a gene: 6. This CDR3 spans 16 amino acids. CDR3 DNA: TGTGCCAGCAGCACGTCTAGCGGGAGGATCACAGATACGCAGTATTTT. Translating gives CASSTSSGRITDTQYF.

This clone was seen more than once but under ten times. This chain connects TRBV30 to TRBJ1-5; D uncertain. This CDR3 is built from 14 residues. Trimming removed 3 bases at V and 0 bases at J, with 9 bases between. Germline loops: CDR1 GTSNPN, CDR2 SVGIG (reference sequence). CDR3 DNA: TGTGCCTGGAGCGGGTCCGTTAGCAATCAGCCCCAGCATTTT. It yields the protein CAWSGSVSNQPQHF.

The chain recombines TRBV5-4 with TRBJ2-3, with TRBD2 identical over 8 bases. The CDR3 has 15 residues. Per the germline V gene, CDR1 is SGHNT and CDR2 is YYREEE (reference sequence). After removal of 3 bases from V and 0 bases from J, the junction contained 3 bases not matched to a gene. The CDR3 DNA sequence: TGTGCCAGCAGCTGGCGGGAGGATAGCACAGATACGCAGTATTTT. This codes for CASSWREDSTDTQYF.

The chain recombines TRBV5-4 with TRBJ2-2, with D perhaps matching TRBD1 (9 bases). V lost 3 bases, J lost 4 bases, and 19 bases lay in between. CDR3 size: 17 residues. Germline-derived CDR1 and CDR2 are SGHNT and YYREEE (reference sequence). The CDR3 nucleotides read TGTGCCAGCAGCTCGGGGGGGGGACAGGGTCGCACCGGGGAGCTGTTTTTT. The encoded protein is CASSSGGGQGRTGELFF.

As regards this clone: Distinct nucleotide sequences in the sample also encode this CDR3. The rearrangement uses TRBV5-4 and TRBJ1-4, with a tentative D call TRBD1 (5 bases). The CDR3 extends over 14 amino acids. V was pared by 4 bases and J by 4 bases, with 11 bases between. The germline V gene encodes CDR1 SGHNT and CDR2 YYREEE (reference sequence). This chain's CDR3 is CASSPGTDNEKLFF. The CDR3 DNA sequence: TGTGCCAGCAGCCCCGGGACGGATAATGAAAAACTGTTTTTT.

V usage is TRBV5-5 and J usage is TRBJ1-4; D may be TRBD1 (5 bases). The CDR3 is made up of 15 amino acids. V was clipped by 1 base and J by 8 bases, with 15 bases between them. CDR1 SGHKS and CDR2 YYEKEE come from the germline V gene (reference sequence). CDR3 protein: CASSLYAGMGEKLFF. DNA of the CDR3: TGTGCCAGCAGCTTGTACGCAGGGATGGGAGAAAAACTGTTTTTT.

This clone was recorded only once. The rearrangement links TRBV15 to TRBJ2-7, with a possible D match to TRBD2 (6 bases). The CDR3 sequence is 15 residues long. The germline gives CDR1 LNHNV, CDR2 YYDKDF (reference sequence). The V gene lost 1 base and the J gene lost 2 bases, with 12 bases spanning the gap. CDR3 in DNA: TGTGCCACCAGCAGAGGGGGGGATAGCGCCTACGAGCAGTACTTC. Amino acids: CATSRGGDSAYEQYF.

The V call is TRBV2, the J call TRBJ1-1, with a possible D match to TRBD1 (6 bases). The germline gives CDR1 SNHLY, CDR2 FYNNEI. There are 12 residues in the CDR3. V was cut by 7 bases and J by 6 bases, with 12 bases left in between. The CDR3 coding sequence is TGTGCCAGCATGGTCAGGGGCGCTGAAGCTTTCTTT. It translates to CASMVRGAEAFF.

This chain connects TRBV4-2 to TRBJ2-5; D uncertain. The CDR3 is made up of 13 amino acids. CDR1 is LGHNA, CDR2 YNFKEQ, per germline. V was pared by 1 base and J by 11 bases, with 14 bases between. In DNA, the CDR3 is TGTGCCAGCAGCCAAGTAAGTGGACCGGAGCAGTACTTC. Protein product: CASSQVSGPEQYF.